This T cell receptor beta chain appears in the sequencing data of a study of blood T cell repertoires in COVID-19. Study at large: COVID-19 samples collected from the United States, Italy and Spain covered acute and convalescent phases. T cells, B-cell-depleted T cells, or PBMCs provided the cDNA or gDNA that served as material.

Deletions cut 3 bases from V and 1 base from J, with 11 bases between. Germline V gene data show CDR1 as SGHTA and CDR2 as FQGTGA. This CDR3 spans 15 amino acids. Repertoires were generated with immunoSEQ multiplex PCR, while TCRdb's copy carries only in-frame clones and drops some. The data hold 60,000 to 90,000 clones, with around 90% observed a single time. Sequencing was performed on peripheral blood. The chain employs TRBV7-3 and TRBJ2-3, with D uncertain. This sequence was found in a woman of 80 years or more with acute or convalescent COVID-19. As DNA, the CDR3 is TGTGCCAGCAGCTTGTCTCGACACGGCACAGATACGCAGTATTTT. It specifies CASSLSRHGTDTQYF. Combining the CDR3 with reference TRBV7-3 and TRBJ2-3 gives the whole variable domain GAGVSQTPSNKVTEKGKYVELRCDPISGHTALYWYRQSLGQGPEFLIYFQGTGAADDSGLPNDRFFAVRPEGSVSTLKIQRTERGDSAVYLCASSLSRHGTDTQYFGPGTRLTVL.